The 10 T cell receptor beta chains below all came from one sample that was sequenced in a study of cytomegalovirus exposure and HLA in healthy donors. Researchers ran the PCR with 60 Vbeta and 13 Jbeta primers. Generated by immunoSEQ multiplex PCR, the TCRdb table keeps only in-frame clones and is missing some. The top ten clones hold approximately 3% of a sample with 150,000 to 200,000 clones, approximately 78% of them seen once. Source material: PBMCs. The receptors originated from a woman between 40 and 50 years old in good health and CMV-seronegative.

V usage is TRBV5-6 and J usage is TRBJ2-1, with TRBD1 identical over 9 bases. This CDR3 comprises 16 residues. Germline V gene data show CDR1 as SGHDT and CDR2 as YYEEEE. V shed 1 base and J 10 bases; nucleotides not matched to a gene: 12. Written as DNA, the CDR3 is TGTGCCAGCAGCTTGACTTACGGGACAGGGCCTACCGAGCAGTTCTTC. It encodes CASSLTYGTGPTEQFF. The full variable domain, rest sourced from reference TRBV5-6 and TRBJ2-1, is DAGVTQSPTHLIKTRGQQVTLRCSPKSGHDTVSWYQQALGQGPQFIFQYYEEEERQRGNFPDRFSGHQFPNYSSELNVNALLLGDSALYLCASSLTYGTGPTEQFFGPGTRLTVL.

This clone was found a few times. This chain joins TRBV9 and TRBJ1-5; 7 nucleotides line up with TRBD1. CDR3 length equals 13 residues. The ends lost 2 bases at V and 4 bases at J; junction bases unmatched: 0. Per the germline V gene, CDR1 is SGDLS and CDR2 is YYNGEE. The chain's CDR3 is CASSVGQNQPQHF. The CDR3 nucleotides read TGTGCCAGCAGCGTGGGACAGAATCAGCCCCAGCATTTT.

This chain joins TRBV7-9 and TRBJ1-5; 8 bases align to TRBD1. The V segment lost 5 bases and the J segment 5 bases; nucleotides outside the gene matches: 2. In germline, CDR1 is SEHNR, CDR2 FQNEAQ (reference sequence). This CDR3 is 13 amino acids long. CDR3 region: CASSGTGDQPQHF. Here the CDR3 DNA reads TGTGCCAGCAGCGGGACAGGTGATCAGCCCCAGCATTTT.

This clone was detected a few times. The CDR3 reads CASSHPRTGTSETQYF. CDR3 DNA sequence: TGCGCCAGCAGCCATCCCAGGACAGGGACTTCGGAGACCCAGTACTTC. The chain recombines TRBV4-1 with TRBJ2-5; TRBD1 matches at 8 bases. The junction had 11 bases not matched to a gene; V was cut back by 3 bases and J by 5 bases. The V gene's germline CDR1 is MGHRA and CDR2 YSYEKL. The CDR3 is 16 residues long.

This clone appeared a few times. The V gene is TRBV6-5, the J gene TRBJ1-2, with D possibly TRBD1 on 6 matching bases. The V end was cut by 5 bases, the J end by 7 bases, with 11 bases between. This CDR3 has 12 residues. Germline V gene data show CDR1 as MNHEY and CDR2 as SVGAGI. CDR3 sequence (DNA): TGTGCCAGCAGTCTACAGGGTTTTGGCTACACCTTC. Its protein is CASSLQGFGYTF.

The V gene is TRBV4-1, the J gene TRBJ2-3; 8 nucleotides align to TRBD1. The V and J ends lost 8 bases and 2 bases, in that order; junction bases with no gene match: 12. Germline V lookup: CDR1 MGHRA, CDR2 YSYEKL. The length of the CDR3 is 16 residues. CDR3: CASQDRDGIYTDTQYF. In DNA, the CDR3 is TGCGCCAGCCAGGACAGGGACGGAATATACACAGATACGCAGTATTTT.

This clone was recorded a few times. The gene calls are TRBV5-1 and TRBJ1-5; D unresolved. This CDR3 has 13 residues. V lost 5 bases to trimming and J lost 7 bases, with 13 bases between them. Germline loops: CDR1 SGHRS, CDR2 YFSETQ. CDR3 amino acids: CASRIQTGQPQHF. The CDR3 DNA is TGCGCCAGCAGAATTCAAACGGGACAGCCCCAGCATTTT.

This clone showed up just a few times. The J gene is TRBJ1-1, the V gene TRBV5-1, with 9 positions matching TRBD1. Germline V gene sequence: CDR1 SGHRS, CDR2 YFSETQ. The CDR3 has 14 amino acids. The V and J ends lost 6 bases and 1 base, in that order; junction bases with no gene match: 4. The CDR3 here is CASTTGGTNTEAFF. CDR3 nucleotides: TGCGCCAGCACGACAGGGGGAACGAACACTGAAGCTTTCTTT.

The chain links TRBV10-1 to TRBJ1-6, with D maybe TRBD1 (6 bases). The V gene lost 0 bases and the J gene lost 13 bases, with 10 bases spanning the gap. This CDR3 has 13 residues. Germline loops: CDR1 WNHNN, CDR2 SYGVQD (reference sequence). CDR3: CASSESRGFPLHF. The CDR3 bases are TGCGCCAGCAGTGAGTCGAGGGGGTTCCCCCTCCACTTT.

This clone was picked up one time. The chain is built from TRBV9 and TRBJ2-7; TRBD2 might be the D (7 bases). The CDR3 is 14 residues long. The ends were cut back, 0 bases at V and 7 bases at J, with 14 bases in the middle. The germline V gene has CDR1 SGDLS and CDR2 YYNGEE. The CDR3 sequence is CASSVGGGPEEQYF. In DNA, the CDR3 is TGTGCCAGCAGCGTAGGGGGGGGGCCGGAGGAGCAGTACTTC. The full variable domain, its missing parts supplied by reference TRBV9 and TRBJ2-7, is DSGVTQTPKHLITATGQRVTLRCSPRSGDLSVYWYQQSLDQGLQFLIQYYNGEERAKGNILERFSAQQFPDLHSELNLSSLELGDSALYFCASSVGGGPEEQYFGPGTRLTVT.